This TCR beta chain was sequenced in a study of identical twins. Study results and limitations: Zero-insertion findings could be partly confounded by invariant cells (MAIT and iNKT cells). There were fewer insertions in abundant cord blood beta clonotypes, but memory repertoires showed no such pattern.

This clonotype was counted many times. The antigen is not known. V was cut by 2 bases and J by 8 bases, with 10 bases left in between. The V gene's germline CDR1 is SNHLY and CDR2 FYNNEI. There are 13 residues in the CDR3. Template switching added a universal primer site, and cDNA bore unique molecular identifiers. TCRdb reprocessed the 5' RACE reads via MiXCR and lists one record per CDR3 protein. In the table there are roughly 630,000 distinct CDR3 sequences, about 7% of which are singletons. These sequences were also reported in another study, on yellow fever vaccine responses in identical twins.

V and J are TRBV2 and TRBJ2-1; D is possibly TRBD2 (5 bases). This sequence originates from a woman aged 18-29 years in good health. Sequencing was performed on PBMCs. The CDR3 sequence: CASSELDLDEQFF. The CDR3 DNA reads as TGTGCCAGCAGTGAATTGGACTTGGATGAGCAGTTCTTC.